Listed below are T cell receptor beta chains from one sample, sequenced in a study of response to subunit inactivated influenza vaccine. TCRdb ran MiXCR on the RT-PCR reads and lists one entry per CDR3 protein. The sample contains about 500,000 distinct CDR3 sequences, approximately 15% of which appear only once. Sequenced here: CD4+ T cells sorted from PBMCs, sampled around 25 months after vaccination. The origin of the receptors is a man aged 50-75 years who received an inactivated influenza vaccine. Each CDR3 is given with its conserved first and last residue. The order of the fields is CDR3 length, V gene, D gene, clone size, J gene, CDR3 protein, CDR3 DNA. A D gene is named only where the DNA matches it firmly. Not all rows give a size; the values are once, few, many and, for expanded clones, a class.

len: 16
v_gene: TRBV4-2
d_gene: TRBD1
abundance: NA
j_gene: TRBJ2-7
CDR3aa: CASSQGDSVGNYEQYF
CDR3nt: TGTGCCAGCAGCCAGGGGGACAGCGTGGGAAACTACGAGCAGTACTTC

len: 14
v_gene: TRBV12-3/TRBV12-4
d_gene: NA
abundance: many
j_gene: TRBJ1-1
CDR3aa: CASSLNSMNTEAFF
CDR3nt: TGTGCCAGCAGTTTAAACAGCATGAACACTGAAGCTTTCTTT

len: 14
v_gene: TRBV18
d_gene: NA
abundance: few
j_gene: TRBJ2-3
CDR3aa: CASSQTSWGDTQYF
CDR3nt: TGTGCCAGCTCTCAAACCAGCTGGGGGGATACGCAGTATTTT

len: 13
v_gene: TRBV7-2
d_gene: NA
abundance: many
j_gene: TRBJ2-7
CDR3aa: CASSFGSYYEQYF
CDR3nt: TGTGCCAGCAGCTTTGGCAGCTACTACGAGCAGTACTTC

len: 14
v_gene: TRBV2
d_gene: NA
abundance: NA
j_gene: TRBJ2-1
CDR3aa: CASNRRHGGNEQFF
CDR3nt: TGTGCCAGCAACCGACGCCACGGTGGGAATGAGCAGTTCTTC

len: 19
v_gene: TRBV10-3
d_gene: TRBD1
abundance: NA
j_gene: TRBJ1-5
CDR3aa: CAITTIRIQGALRGQPQHF
CDR3nt: TGTGCCATCACTACCATTCGGATACAGGGGGCTTTGAGAGGTCAGCCCCAGCATTTT

len: 13
v_gene: TRBV7-9
d_gene: NA
abundance: few
j_gene: TRBJ2-1
CDR3aa: CASSRLRYNEQFF
CDR3nt: TGTGCCAGCAGCCGCTTGCGTTACAATGAGCAGTTCTTC

len: 16
v_gene: TRBV12-3/TRBV12-4
d_gene: TRBD2
abundance: NA
j_gene: TRBJ2-7
CDR3aa: CASSLSPERERREQYF
CDR3nt: TGTGCCAGCAGTTTAAGCCCCGAGCGGGAGAGGAGGGAGCAGTACTTC

len: 15
v_gene: TRBV20-1
d_gene: TRBD2
abundance: NA
j_gene: TRBJ2-3
CDR3aa: CSARGERGGPYTQYF
CDR3nt: TGCAGTGCCCGGGGAGAGCGGGGGGGCCCATATACGCAGTATTTT

len: 16
v_gene: TRBV5-6
d_gene: TRBD2
abundance: few
j_gene: TRBJ2-2
CDR3aa: CASGRFGTKNTGELFF
CDR3nt: TGTGCCAGCGGGAGGTTCGGGACTAAGAACACCGGGGAGCTGTTTTTT

len: 14
v_gene: TRBV20-1
d_gene: NA
abundance: many
j_gene: TRBJ2-7
CDR3aa: CSARQQGRGYEQYF
CDR3nt: TGCAGTGCTCGACAACAGGGGAGGGGATACGAGCAGTACTTC

len: 14
v_gene: TRBV7-2
d_gene: TRBD1
abundance: few
j_gene: TRBJ1-6
CDR3aa: CASSSTGRISPLHF
CDR3nt: TGTGCCAGCAGCTCGACAGGGAGAATTTCACCCCTCCACTTT

len: 16
v_gene: TRBV4-1
d_gene: NA
abundance: NA
j_gene: TRBJ2-7
CDR3aa: CASSLPGQIGNYEQYF
CDR3nt: TGCGCCAGCAGCCTACCGGGGCAGATCGGAAACTACGAGCAGTACTTC

len: 11
v_gene: TRBV29-1
d_gene: NA
abundance: few
j_gene: TRBJ1-2
CDR3aa: CSVVGHHGYTF
CDR3nt: TGCAGCGTTGTGGGTCACCATGGCTACACCTTC

len: 15
v_gene: TRBV7-2
d_gene: TRBD2
abundance: many
j_gene: TRBJ2-3
CDR3aa: CASSLEAGTSGAQYF
CDR3nt: TGTGCCAGCAGCTTAGAGGCCGGGACTAGCGGGGCGCAGTATTTT

len: 12
v_gene: TRBV29-1
d_gene: TRBD1
abundance: NA
j_gene: TRBJ1-2
CDR3aa: CSVEQGGYGYTF
CDR3nt: TGCAGCGTGGAACAGGGGGGCTATGGCTACACCTTC

len: 15
v_gene: TRBV7-2
d_gene: TRBD2
abundance: many
j_gene: TRBJ2-3
CDR3aa: CASNMLAGGQDTQYF
CDR3nt: TGTGCCAGCAACATGCTAGCGGGGGGACAAGATACGCAGTATTTT

len: 14
v_gene: TRBV12-3/TRBV12-4
d_gene: TRBD1
abundance: NA
j_gene: TRBJ2-1
CDR3aa: CASSLDRGLGEQFF
CDR3nt: TGTGCCAGCAGTTTAGACAGGGGGCTTGGTGAGCAGTTCTTC

len: 15
v_gene: TRBV20-1
d_gene: NA
abundance: few
j_gene: TRBJ2-2
CDR3aa: CSASFGTPNTGELFF
CDR3nt: TGCAGTGCTAGCTTCGGGACCCCAAACACCGGGGAGCTGTTTTTT

len: 14
v_gene: TRBV2
d_gene: NA
abundance: few
j_gene: TRBJ2-7
CDR3aa: CASSERRGIGEQYF
CDR3nt: TGTGCCAGCAGTGAAAGGAGGGGAATTGGCGAGCAGTACTTC

len: 11
v_gene: TRBV29-1
d_gene: NA
abundance: large
j_gene: TRBJ2-1
CDR3aa: CSVGFLDEQFF
CDR3nt: TGCAGCGTTGGTTTCCTGGATGAGCAGTTCTTC

len: 14
v_gene: TRBV5-1
d_gene: NA
abundance: NA
j_gene: TRBJ2-7
CDR3aa: CASSPDGGIYEQYF
CDR3nt: TGCGCCAGCAGCCCGGATGGAGGGATCTACGAGCAGTACTTC

len: 16
v_gene: TRBV7-9
d_gene: NA
abundance: NA
j_gene: TRBJ2-2
CDR3aa: CASSPAGSRNTGELFF
CDR3nt: TGTGCCAGCAGCCCCGCGGGGAGTCGGAACACCGGGGAGCTGTTTTTT

len: 14
v_gene: TRBV20-1
d_gene: NA
abundance: NA
j_gene: TRBJ1-1
CDR3aa: CSARMGSGFTEAFF
CDR3nt: TGCAGTGCTAGGATGGGGAGTGGGTTCACTGAAGCTTTCTTT

len: 13
v_gene: TRBV20-1
d_gene: NA
abundance: NA
j_gene: TRBJ2-3
CDR3aa: CSVRQRGTDTQYF
CDR3nt: TGCAGTGTAAGACAGCGGGGCACAGATACGCAGTATTTT

len: 18
v_gene: TRBV9
d_gene: TRBD2
abundance: NA
j_gene: TRBJ2-3
CDR3aa: CASSVVGTSGSGSDTQYF
CDR3nt: TGTGCCAGCAGCGTAGTCGGGACTAGCGGGAGCGGCTCAGATACGCAGTATTTT

len: 15
v_gene: TRBV28
d_gene: NA
abundance: NA
j_gene: TRBJ2-7
CDR3aa: CASSTRGTSSYEQYF
CDR3nt: TGTGCCAGCAGTACCCGGGGCACGAGTTCCTACGAGCAGTACTTC

len: 15
v_gene: TRBV18
d_gene: TRBD1
abundance: NA
j_gene: TRBJ2-7
CDR3aa: CASSLGQISSYEQYF
CDR3nt: TGTGCCAGCTCGCTGGGACAGATAAGCTCCTACGAGCAGTACTTC

len: 14
v_gene: TRBV2
d_gene: NA
abundance: few
j_gene: TRBJ2-3
CDR3aa: CASKPGGPTDTQYF
CDR3nt: TGTGCCAGCAAGCCAGGGGGGCCCACAGATACGCAGTATTTT

len: 14
v_gene: TRBV20-1
d_gene: NA
abundance: NA
j_gene: TRBJ2-1
CDR3aa: CSARLVGSYNEQFF
CDR3nt: TGCAGTGCTAGACTAGTAGGTTCCTACAATGAGCAGTTCTTC

len: 15
v_gene: TRBV3-1
d_gene: NA
abundance: NA
j_gene: TRBJ2-5
CDR3aa: CASSQPGAYQETQYF
CDR3nt: TGTGCCAGCAGCCAACCAGGGGCTTACCAAGAGACCCAGTACTTC

len: 14
v_gene: TRBV28
d_gene: NA
abundance: few
j_gene: TRBJ2-1
CDR3aa: CASSFLVPPNEQFF
CDR3nt: TGTGCCAGCAGTTTCCTGGTCCCACCCAATGAGCAGTTCTTC

len: 15
v_gene: TRBV3-1
d_gene: TRBD2
abundance: NA
j_gene: TRBJ2-7
CDR3aa: CACSPDSGGFYEQYF
CDR3nt: TGTGCCTGCAGCCCAGACAGCGGGGGCTTCTACGAGCAGTACTTC

len: 14
v_gene: TRBV6-1
d_gene: NA
abundance: NA
j_gene: TRBJ1-5
CDR3aa: CASSPRASNQPQHF
CDR3nt: TGTGCCAGCAGTCCGAGGGCCAGCAATCAGCCCCAGCATTTT

len: 14
v_gene: TRBV10-3
d_gene: TRBD2
abundance: medium-sized
j_gene: TRBJ2-7
CDR3aa: CAISESSSGGTQYF
CDR3nt: TGTGCCATCAGTGAGTCGAGTAGCGGGGGGACGCAGTACTTC

len: 14
v_gene: TRBV29-1
d_gene: NA
abundance: few
j_gene: TRBJ2-2
CDR3aa: CSWRTDRNTGELFF
CDR3nt: TGCAGCTGGCGGACGGACCGTAACACCGGGGAGCTGTTTTTT

len: 17
v_gene: TRBV12-3/TRBV12-4
d_gene: NA
abundance: few
j_gene: TRBJ2-6
CDR3aa: CASDKGDWGSGANVLTF
CDR3nt: TGTGCCAGTGATAAGGGGGATTGGGGGTCTGGGGCCAACGTCCTGACTTTC

len: 14
v_gene: TRBV12-3/TRBV12-4
d_gene: NA
abundance: few
j_gene: TRBJ2-7
CDR3aa: CASSRGLQIHRQYF
CDR3nt: TGTGCCAGCAGTCGGGGGCTACAGATCCACCGGCAGTACTTC

len: 14
v_gene: TRBV20-1
d_gene: NA
abundance: NA
j_gene: TRBJ1-5
CDR3aa: CSASSDYSNQPQHF
CDR3nt: TGCAGTGCTAGTTCGGATTATAGCAATCAGCCCCAGCATTTT

len: 16
v_gene: TRBV12-3/TRBV12-4
d_gene: NA
abundance: few
j_gene: TRBJ1-4
CDR3aa: CASSLTGPATNEKLFF
CDR3nt: TGTGCCAGCAGCCTCACTGGACCTGCAACTAATGAAAAACTGTTTTTT

len: 13
v_gene: TRBV29-1
d_gene: NA
abundance: few
j_gene: TRBJ2-3
CDR3aa: CSVEKDRTDTQYF
CDR3nt: TGCAGCGTTGAAAAGGACCGAACAGATACGCAGTATTTT

len: 13
v_gene: TRBV7-9
d_gene: TRBD1
abundance: few
j_gene: TRBJ2-7
CDR3aa: CASSQTGVAEQYF
CDR3nt: TGTGCCAGCAGCCAGACAGGGGTGGCCGAGCAGTACTTC

len: 14
v_gene: TRBV3-1
d_gene: TRBD2
abundance: NA
j_gene: TRBJ2-1
CDR3aa: CASSHSSGGNEQFF
CDR3nt: TGTGCCAGCAGCCATAGTAGCGGGGGGAATGAGCAGTTCTTC

len: 15
v_gene: TRBV5-1
d_gene: NA
abundance: few
j_gene: TRBJ2-5
CDR3aa: CASSWRWDGQETQYF
CDR3nt: TGCGCCAGCAGCTGGAGGTGGGACGGACAAGAGACCCAGTACTTC

len: 11
v_gene: TRBV28
d_gene: NA
abundance: few
j_gene: TRBJ2-7
CDR3aa: CGVGPFYEQYF
CDR3nt: TGTGGTGTGGGGCCCTTTTACGAGCAGTACTTC

len: 14
v_gene: TRBV20-1
d_gene: TRBD1
abundance: few
j_gene: TRBJ2-5
CDR3aa: CSARSDRLGETQYF
CDR3nt: TGCAGTGCACGCTCGGACAGGTTAGGAGAGACCCAGTACTTC